Detailed here is one TCR beta chain. This entry is derived from a study of T cell responses to AZD1222 COVID-19 vaccine. Unmatched junction bases numbered 12, after V lost 5 bases and J lost 6 bases. Germline V gene sequence: CDR1 LNHDA, CDR2 SQIVND (reference sequence). The CDR3 extends over 16 amino acids. Only in-frame clones appear in the TCRdb table, and some are missing; sequencing was by immunoSEQ multiplex PCR. Of 100,000 to 120,000 clones in the sample, around 84% were seen once. The sample here was peripheral blood, taken on day 0 of AZD1222 vaccination. The source of this sequence is an adult in good health. The chain combines TRBV19 with TRBJ2-3, with TRBD2 matching over 9 bases. CDR3 loop: CASSVRGGALGDTQYF. CDR3 DNA sequence: TGTGCCAGTAGTGTTCGCGGGGGGGCCCTGGGGGATACGCAGTATTTT.